This TCR beta chain appears in the sequencing data of a study of blood T cell repertoires in COVID-19 (dated by TCRdb to the early 2020s). At the level of the whole study: Samples from collaborators originated in the United States, Italy and Spain and spanned both the acute and convalescent phases of COVID-19. Where available, HLA class I and class II types were obtained from metadata supplied by the sample provider rather than from assay-based typing. The repertoires were released in a freely available public database meant as a resource for research on the immune response to SARS-CoV-2. Sample metadata almost always included a de-identified subject ID, COVID-19 status, age in years and sex. Deeply sampled blood TCRbeta repertoires from subjects exposed to, actively infected with, or recovered from COVID-19 were included in the dataset. The material from the prospective study consisted of cDNA or gDNA derived from T cells, B-cell-depleted T cells, or PBMCs. The samples were drawn from the first 160 participants of the ongoing ImmuneRACE study and from over a thousand subjects provided by 6 global collaborators. Study-level results and caveats: The quantity of clinical and demographic metadata differed by source and by participant and was supplied without curation.

Whole blood was collected in K2EDTA tubes by collaborating institutions according to the institutions' own protocols. For TCRbeta analysis, collaborators shipped samples in one of three forms: frozen whole blood, isolated PBMCs, or DNA extracted from either of those sample types. Notes on this clone: The target of this receptor is not known. No base quality values were provided; no much bigger clone lies one nucleotide off.

From its cysteine to its phenylalanine, the CDR3 spans 15 amino acids. Only the CDR3 region is kept as DNA, spanning 45 bases read in frame from base 1. CDR1 and CDR2 were assigned from the germline V gene as ENHRY and SYGVKD. V is trimmed back by 0 bases and J by 5 bases, and the junction contains 0 bases that no gene match accounts for. TCRbeta CDR3 regions were amplified from genomic DNA by means of the immunoSEQ Assay, a bias-controlled multiplex PCR. Per the source publication's procedure: The number of nucleated cells in each sample was estimated by amplification of reference gene primers within the assay. Sequence reads were collapsed and filtered to measure the absolute abundance of every unique TCRbeta CDR3 rearrangement. For each sample, productive Simpson clonality was calculated by taking the square root of Simpson's diversity index across productive rearrangements. Held by TCRdb, this immuneACCESS table contains in-frame sequences only and omits some clones. Under half of the omission traces to an unresolved V gene where checked; the cause of the rest is unknown. V and J calls and clone size follow that table, whereas D and trimming were derived from the DNA. In all, the sample holds 170,000 or so clones, and around nine tenths of those were seen once. The top ten hold 0.45% to 0.65% of the sample.

The chain joins TRBV10-3 to TRBJ2-4; 11 middle bases align to TRBD2. The receptor's source is a man aged 50 or older with acute or convalescent COVID-19. The sample consisted of peripheral blood. In nucleotide form, the sequence is TGTGCCATCAGTGAGTCTAGCGGGGGGGAAAACATTCAGTACTTC. Its protein is CAISESSGGENIQYF.